Below, 28 T cell receptor beta chains from the same sample are listed, as sequenced in a study of T-cell reconstitution after alpha-beta-depleted transplantation in children. Researchers prepared the TCRbeta library using unique molecular identifiers, the study reports. A single record per CDR3 protein comes from TCRdb applying MiXCR to the PCR reads. The table lists fewer than 500,000 distinct CDR3 sequences, approximately 42% of them singletons. The starting material was PBMCs, obtained before TCRalphabeta/CD19-depleted stem cell transplant. These TCRs come from a girl aged 2 to 9 with aplastic anemia, due to receive a stem cell transplant.

This clonotype appeared a single time. V and J are TRBV20-1 and TRBJ2-1; no reliable D call. The CDR3 covers 13 residues. The germline gives CDR1 DFQATT, CDR2 SNEGSKA (reference sequence). V lost 6 bases to trimming and J lost 2 bases, with 11 bases between them. This CDR3 is CSAVPLAYNEQFF. The CDR3 DNA reads TGCAGTGCGGTACCTTTGGCCTACAATGAGCAGTTCTTC.

This clonotype was counted only a few times. The genes are TRBV5-1 and TRBJ1-4; TRBD1 aligns across 9 bases. This CDR3 is built from 15 residues. J was trimmed by 5 bases and V by 3 bases; bases with no gene match: 5. Germline lookup yields CDR1 SGHRS and CDR2 YFSETQ. This CDR3 is CASSWTGVPNEKLFF. The CDR3 nucleotides read TGCGCCAGCAGCTGGACAGGGGTCCCAAATGAAAAACTGTTTTTT.

The genes are TRBV6-1 and TRBJ2-5, with 7 bases identical to TRBD1. Germline V CDR1 and CDR2: MNHNS, SASEGT. After removal of 5 bases from V and 2 bases from J, the junction contained 11 bases not matched to a gene. The CDR3 extends over 16 amino acids. The CDR3 DNA follows: TGTGCCAGCAGTCCGTCCCCCGGGACAGCACAAGAGACCCAGTACTTC. Translating it yields CASSPSPGTAQETQYF.

This rearrangement joins TRBV29-1 to TRBJ1-2, with 9 bases fitting TRBD1. Trimming took 6 bases from V and 3 from J; bases not matched to a gene: 11. The CDR3 loop spans 15 amino acids. The germline gives CDR1 SQVTM, CDR2 ANQGSEA. The CDR3 nucleotides are TGCAGCGTCCCCGGCGGGACAGGGAATTACTATGGCTACACCTTC. Its translation is CSVPGGTGNYYGYTF.

The chain uses TRBV12-3 or TRBV12-4 and TRBJ2-7; no clear D. This CDR3 contains 13 residues. V was clipped by 0 bases and J by 3 bases, with 6 bases between them. CDR3 sequence (DNA): TGTGCCAGCAGTTTAGCGTGGGGCTACGAGCAGTACTTC. Protein sequence: CASSLAWGYEQYF.

This chain links TRBV20-1 with TRBJ1-4, with 7 bases fitting TRBD1. The V segment lost 3 bases and the J segment 13 bases; nucleotides outside the gene matches: 5. Germline V gene lookup returns CDR1 DFQATT and CDR2 SNEGSKA (reference sequence). This CDR3 has 11 residues. CDR3 in DNA: TGCAGTGCTAGTACAGGGGACGGACTGTTTTTT. Protein: CSASTGDGLFF.

This chain connects TRBV4-1 to TRBJ2-7; D unclear. V gave up 1 base and J gave up 4 bases, with 14 bases separating them. Germline-derived CDR1 and CDR2 are MGHRA and YSYEKL. This CDR3 is 15 amino acids long. CDR3 sequence (DNA): TGCGCCAGCAGCCAAGTCCAGCGCGCCCATTACGAGCAGTACTTC. Protein: CASSQVQRAHYEQYF.

In its sample, this clonotype was seen once. The chain combines TRBV7-9 with TRBJ2-1; 10 bases map to TRBD2. Looked up from germline, CDR1 is SEHNR and CDR2 is FQNEAQ (reference sequence). With 8 bases clipped from V and 3 bases from J, the junction kept 7 bases outside the gene matches. This CDR3 region has 15 residues. CDR3 sequence reads: CASGHSGRIYNEQFF. The CDR3, as DNA: TGTGCCAGCGGCCATAGCGGGAGGATCTACAATGAGCAGTTCTTC.

There are many counts of this clonotype. The chain recombines TRBV18 with TRBJ2-1; TRBD1 is a possible D gene (6 bases). With 2 bases removed from V and 8 bases from J, the gap between germline ends came to 10 bases. The CDR3 spans 13 residues. CDR1 is KGHSH, CDR2 LQKENI, per germline. CDR3 protein: CASSPRGIDEQFF. The CDR3 DNA follows: TGTGCCAGCTCACCAAGGGGGATCGATGAGCAGTTCTTC.

The rearrangement links TRBV7-2 to TRBJ2-1; 7 nucleotides match TRBD2. V dropped 1 base and J dropped 6; count of bases not matched to a gene: 9. Germline values: CDR1 SGHTA, CDR2 FQGNSA. This CDR3 region has 16 residues. The chain's CDR3 is CASSLEAGEGSNEQFF. The CDR3 nucleotides are TGTGCCAGCAGCTTAGAGGCGGGAGAAGGTTCCAATGAGCAGTTCTTC.

The chain joins TRBV7-2 to TRBJ2-7; D may be TRBD1 (6 bases). This CDR3 spans 16 amino acids. Trimming took 0 bases from V and 5 from J, leaving 17 bases between them. Germline loops: CDR1 SGHTA, CDR2 FQGNSA. CDR3 DNA sequence: TGTGCCAGCAGCTTAGCCCGACAGGAAGGGAGCAACGAGCAGTACTTC. It codes for CASSLARQEGSNEQYF. The full variable domain, its missing parts supplied by reference TRBV7-2 and TRBJ2-7, is GAGVSQSPSNKVTEKGKDVELRCDPISGHTALYWYRQSLGQGLEFLIYFQGNSAPDKSGLPSDRFSAERTGGSVSTLTIQRTQQEDSAVYLCASSLARQEGSNEQYFGPGTRLTVT.

This clonotype was observed a single time. The chain recombines TRBV11-2 with TRBJ2-5; 8 nucleotides match TRBD1. The CDR3 runs 14 residues. The V and J ends lost 5 bases and 6 bases, in that order; junction bases with no gene match: 8. Germline CDR1 is SGHAT and CDR2 is FQNNGV. CDR3 region: CASSNRTGRQTQYF. For the CDR3, the DNA is TGTGCCAGCAGCAATCGGACAGGGCGGCAGACCCAGTACTTC. Full variable domain (remainder filled in from reference TRBV11-2 and TRBJ2-5): EAGVAQSPRYKIIEKRQSVAFWCNPISGHATLYWYQQILGQGPKLLIQFQNNGVVDDSQLPKDRFSAERLKGVDSTLKIQPAKLEDSAVYLCASSNRTGRQTQYFGPGTRLLVL.

This clonotype appeared many times. J is TRBJ2-1 and V is TRBV7-2; D possibly corresponds to TRBD2 (6 bases). Trimming removed 3 bases at V and 0 bases at J, with 9 bases between. This CDR3 region has 15 residues. The germline V gene encodes CDR1 SGHTA and CDR2 FQGNSA. The CDR3 sequence is CASSLRRGSYNEQFF. The CDR3 region has the DNA TGTGCCAGCAGCTTGCGGCGGGGCTCCTACAATGAGCAGTTCTTC.

This clonotype has just a few counts. The rearrangement uses TRBV20-1 and TRBJ2-3, with 7 bases identical to TRBD2. CDR1 is DFQATT, CDR2 SNEGSKA, per germline (reference sequence). Germline trimming cut 3 bases from V and 1 base from J; bases unmatched to any gene: 10. The CDR3 totals 16 residues. Here the CDR3 reads CSASMAERGRTDTQYF. The CDR3 coding sequence is TGCAGTGCTAGCATGGCGGAGCGGGGCCGCACAGATACGCAGTATTTT.

This clonotype was observed a handful of times. The V gene is TRBV7-7, the J gene TRBJ2-1; 7 bases are a match to TRBD2. The CDR3 is 15 amino acids. CDR1 SSHAT and CDR2 FNYEAQ come from the germline V gene (reference sequence). The V and J ends lost 8 bases and 7 bases, in that order; junction bases with no gene match: 14. CDR3 sequence reads: CASSRRERGLNEQFF. The CDR3 bases are TGTGCCAGCTCCAGGCGTGAGCGGGGACTGAATGAGCAGTTCTTC.

This clonotype has more than one count but fewer than ten. V usage is TRBV27 and J usage is TRBJ1-4; possibly TRBD1 for D (6 bases). This CDR3 spans 14 amino acids. Germline V CDR1 and CDR2: MNHEY, SMNVEV (reference sequence). Trimming took off 3 bases at V and 8 bases at J, with 13 bases between the two ends. CDR3 loop: CASSFRTENEKLFF. CDR3 nucleotides: TGTGCCAGCAGTTTTAGGACAGAAAACGAAAAACTGTTTTTT.

This chain links TRBV28 with TRBJ2-7, with D perhaps assigned TRBD1 or TRBD2 (5 bases each). V was clipped by 5 bases and J by 5 bases, with 16 bases between them. This CDR3 is 14 amino acids long. Germline CDR1 is MDHEN and CDR2 is SYDVKM. DNA for the CDR3: TGTGCCAGCAGTATCCCAGCCGGGGCCCACGAGCAGTACTTC. Encoded protein: CASSIPAGAHEQYF.

The rearrangement uses TRBV28 and TRBJ2-1, with 7 bases matching TRBD2. The CDR3 extends over 16 amino acids. From germline, CDR1 is MDHEN and CDR2 SYDVKM. V dropped 3 bases and J dropped 1; count of bases not matched to a gene: 6. CDR3: CASSLAGEGSYNEQFF. The CDR3 region has the DNA TGTGCCAGCAGTTTGGCGGGAGAAGGTTCCTACAATGAGCAGTTCTTC.

This clonotype was counted ten times or more. The chain employs TRBV6-1 and TRBJ1-3, with D tentatively TRBD1 (5 bases). Germline CDR1 and CDR2: MNHNS and SASEGT. The CDR3 contains 15 residues. The germline V and J ends were trimmed by 5 bases and 4 bases, with 15 bases remaining between them. CDR3 protein: CASSLQTVSGNTIYF. In DNA form, the CDR3 reads TGTGCCAGCAGTCTCCAGACAGTGTCCGGAAACACCATATATTTT.

The chain is built from TRBV11-3 and TRBJ2-5; 8 nucleotides line up with TRBD1. CDR3 length equals 13 residues. The germline gives CDR1 SGHNT, CDR2 YENEEA. Trimming cost V 5 bases and J 5 bases; bases outside gene matches: 4. In nucleotides, the CDR3 is TGTGCCAGCAGCCACAGGGGGATGGAGACCCAGTACTTC. This gives the protein CASSHRGMETQYF.

This clonotype came up many times. The V and J genes are TRBV29-1 and TRBJ2-5; TRBD2 agrees at 10 bases. CDR1 is SQVTM, CDR2 ANQGSEA, per germline. J gave up 4 bases and V 3 bases, and 11 bases lay outside the gene matches. This CDR3 is built from 16 residues. The CDR3 is CSVDRGLAGVGETQYF. DNA of the CDR3: TGCAGCGTTGATAGGGGTCTAGCGGGAGTAGGAGAGACCCAGTACTTC. The full variable domain, with the rest looked up from reference TRBV29-1 and TRBJ2-5, is SAVISQKPSRDICQRGTSLTIQCQVDSQVTMMFWYRQQPGQSLTLIATANQGSEATYESGFVIDKFPISRPNLTFSTLTVSNMSPEDSSIYLCSVDRGLAGVGETQYFGPGTRLLVL.

This chain uses TRBV5-6 with TRBJ2-7, with 7 positions matching TRBD1. The V and J ends lost 2 bases and 5 bases, in that order; junction bases with no gene match: 7. The CDR3 runs 14 residues. Germline CDR1 reads SGHDT; CDR2 reads YYEEEE. CDR3 sequence (DNA): TGTGCCAGCAGCTTAACAGGGGAGTTTAACGAGCAGTACTTC. As protein: CASSLTGEFNEQYF.

The chain has TRBV5-6 and TRBJ2-1; D may match TRBD1 or TRBD2 (7 bases each). V was cut by 3 bases and J by 5 bases, with 15 bases left in between. The CDR3 loop spans 15 amino acids. Germline V CDR1 and CDR2: SGHDT, YYEEEE. For the CDR3, the DNA is TGTGCCAGCAGCTGGACAGGACTAGGCAACAATGAGCAGTTCTTC. Translated, it gives CASSWTGLGNNEQFF.

This clonotype has more than one count but fewer than ten. The chain carries TRBV28 and TRBJ2-4; possibly TRBD1 for D (5 bases). V was clipped by 7 bases and J by 1 base, with 5 bases between them. Germline lookup yields CDR1 MDHEN and CDR2 SYDVKM. The CDR3 runs to 12 residues. CDR3 in DNA: TGTGCCAGCACAGGGGCCAAAAACATTCAGTACTTC. Its translation is CASTGAKNIQYF.

This clonotype was counted many times. The chain combines TRBV7-9 with TRBJ2-7; TRBD1 is a possible D gene (5 bases). V was trimmed by 1 base and J by 0 bases, leaving 13 bases between them. The CDR3 spans 16 residues. CDR1 and CDR2 (germline): SEHNR, FQNEAQ (reference sequence). CDR3 nucleotide sequence: TGTGCCAGCAGCTTAGGAGCAGGGCCTCTCTCCTACGAGCAGTACTTC. Protein sequence: CASSLGAGPLSYEQYF.

This clonotype was seen more than once but under ten times. The CDR3 nucleotides read TGTGCCAGCAGCCAAGATAGGGTTGGTAACTACTACGAGCAGTACTTC. Translating it yields CASSQDRVGNYYEQYF. The V gene is TRBV3-1, the J gene TRBJ2-7, with D unresolved. V was cut by 0 bases and J by 3 bases, with 15 bases left in between. The CDR3 runs 16 residues. The germline CDR1 and CDR2 sequences are LGHDT and YNNKEL (reference sequence).

This clonotype was seen ten or more times. This chain connects TRBV20-1 to TRBJ2-3; no reliable D call. Per the germline V gene, CDR1 is DFQATT and CDR2 is SNEGSKA (reference sequence). The V and J ends lost 5 bases and 2 bases respectively, with 8 bases between them. This CDR3 spans 12 amino acids. CDR3 in DNA: TGCAGTGCTTTCCGGACCACAGATACGCAGTATTTT. Translation: CSAFRTTDTQYF.

This clonotype was detected only a few times. The chain couples TRBV5-1 to TRBJ1-1, with 7 bases identical to TRBD1. Unmatched junction bases numbered 11, after V lost 0 bases and J lost 0 bases. CDR3 length: 18 residues. Germline V gene lookup returns CDR1 SGHRS and CDR2 YFSETQ. This chain's CDR3 is CASSLVDRTTWLNTEAFF. The CDR3, as DNA: TGCGCCAGCAGCTTGGTGGACAGGACCACATGGCTGAACACTGAAGCTTTCTTT. The full variable domain, its missing parts supplied by reference TRBV5-1 and TRBJ1-1, is KAGVTQTPRYLIKTRGQQVTLSCSPISGHRSVSWYQQTPGQGLQFLFEYFSETQRNKGNFPGRFSGRQFSNSRSEMNVSTLELGDSALYLCASSLVDRTTWLNTEAFFGQGTRLTVV.